These T cell receptor beta chains were read from a single sample in a study of blood T cell repertoires in COVID-19. TCRdb's copy holds only in-frame clones and misses some; the assay was immunoSEQ multiplex PCR. Of fewer than 300,000 clones listed, 83% are singletons. Specimen: peripheral blood. These receptors came from a woman in her 50s who had recovered from COVID-19. CDR3s include the opening cysteine and the closing phenylalanine or tryptophan. The D gene is left open where the match is weak. Size tells how often a clone was seen (once, few, many) or the class of an expanded clone, and some rows leave it out.

v_gene,j_gene,abundance,d_gene,CDR3nt,CDR3aa
TRBV6-2/TRBV6-3,TRBJ1-2,few,NA,TGTGCCAGCAGCCCACTCGAACGCGTACGGTTTAACTATGGCTACACCTTC,CASSPLERVRFNYGYTF
TRBV11-3,TRBJ1-4,NA,NA,TGTGCCAGCAGCTTAGATGAGGGAAAACCTAATGAAAAACTGTTTTTT,CASSLDEGKPNEKLFF
TRBV5-4,TRBJ1-3,once,TRBD1,TGTGCCAGCAGCTTAAGACAGGGGGCTTGGAACACCATATATTTT,CASSLRQGAWNTIYF
TRBV6-5,TRBJ1-2,NA,TRBD1,TGTGCCAGCAGCCAGACAGGGGGGAACTATGGCTACACCTTC,CASSQTGGNYGYTF
TRBV30,TRBJ2-2,NA,TRBD2,TGTGCCTGGAGTAGGCACGGGAGGTCCGGGGAGCTGTTTTTT,CAWSRHGRSGELFF
TRBV5-1,TRBJ2-7,NA,TRBD1,TGCGCCAGCAGCTTGGCTGGGACAGACCCCTACGAGCAGTACTTC,CASSLAGTDPYEQYF
TRBV3-1/TRBV3-2,TRBJ1-2,many,NA,TGTGCCAGCAGCCGCAGCTATGGCTACACCTTC,CASSRSYGYTF
TRBV6-5,TRBJ1-1,few,TRBD1,TGTGCCAGCAGAGTACAGGGGGGAGGAGTCACTGAAGCTTTCTTT,CASRVQGGGVTEAFF
TRBV28,TRBJ2-2,NA,TRBD1,TGTGCCAGCAGTAGAGGGACAGGGTCGTGGACCGGGGAGCTGTTTTTT,CASSRGTGSWTGELFF
TRBV27,TRBJ2-5,NA,TRBD2,TGTGCCACCGCACCCGGGACTAGGGGGGAAACCCAGTACTTC,CATAPGTRGETQYF
TRBV6-5,TRBJ2-7,NA,TRBD1,TGTGCCAGCAGTTACTCGGGACAGGGGAGGTACGAGCAGTACTTC,CASSYSGQGRYEQYF
TRBV4-3,TRBJ2-1,NA,TRBD2,TGCGCCAGCAGCCAAGAGCGGGGGGGGAATGAGCAGTTCTTC,CASSQERGGNEQFF
TRBV12-3/TRBV12-4,TRBJ1-1,NA,NA,TGTGCCAGCAGTCTGACAGGGAACACTGAAGCTTTCTTT,CASSLTGNTEAFF
TRBV6-2/TRBV6-3,TRBJ2-3,NA,TRBD1,TGTGCCAGCAGCCCTCGGACAGGCGTCAGCACAGATACGCAGTATTTT,CASSPRTGVSTDTQYF
TRBV3-1/TRBV3-2,TRBJ2-7,NA,TRBD1,TGTGCCAGCAGCTCCCACCCGTGGGGACAGGGGAGCGGGAGTTTAGCCTACGAGCAGTACTTC,CASSSHPWGQGSGSLAYEQYF
TRBV13,TRBJ2-1,NA,TRBD1,TGTGCCAGCAGCACAGGACAGGGGGATATCAATGAGCAGTTCTTC,CASSTGQGDINEQFF
TRBV6-2/TRBV6-3,TRBJ2-1,NA,TRBD2,TGTGCCAGCAGTTATGAGAGCGGGGGGCCGTTCTTC,CASSYESGGPFF